The clone carrying this T cell receptor (beta chain) showed up just once. The data were taken from a study of control samples from healthy donors and cancer patients. J gave up 5 bases and V 0 bases, and 9 bases lay outside the gene matches. The CDR3 runs 17 residues. CDR1 and CDR2 (germline): SGHRS, YFSETQ. This table comes from immunoSEQ multiplex PCR, and its TCRdb copy is limited to in-frame clones, with some not included. Among 110,000 or so clones listed, under 90% were seen once. The chain has TRBV5-1 and TRBJ2-5; 11 positions match TRBD2. The sample comprised blood. The receptor was derived from a woman in her 50s in good health. The DNA for the CDR3 is TGCGCCAGCAGCTTGGCTGCTAGCGGGGGGAGGTTGGAGACCCAGTACTTC. This gives the protein CASSLAASGGRLETQYF.